This T cell receptor (beta chain) was identified in a study of OX40 agonist ivuxolimab in advanced cancers. Describing the broader study: Ivuxolimab was an agonistic, fully human IgG2 monoclonal antibody directed against OX40 (CD134), a costimulatory receptor. Of the 50 to 55 dose-escalation patients, hepatocellular carcinoma was present in about 20, melanoma in roughly 15, renal cell carcinoma in 9 and head and neck cancer in 9. The purpose of peripheral TCRbeta sequencing was to test whether ivuxolimab changed TCR sequence diversity and led to clonal T-cell expansion. Partial responses were achieved by three dose-escalation patients, of whom one had hepatocellular carcinoma and two had cutaneous melanoma. Intravenous ivuxolimab was administered to patients every 2 weeks at six dose levels: 0.01, 0.1, 0.3, 1.5, 3 and 10 mg/kg. The monotherapy dose-escalation portion (N ≈ 56 patients) of the phase I ivuxolimab trial is reported in the paper. Prior anti-PD-1, anti-PD-L1 or anti-CTLA-4 therapy was permitted, and approximately 41% of dose-escalation patients had received checkpoint inhibitors. In the dose-escalation cohort, around 80% of patients were male, and the mean age was 60 years with a range of roughly 20 to 80. The investigation overall reported the following: Low levels of normalized T-cell clonal expansion were also seen in some nonresponding patients. The antigen specificity of the peripheral T cells that underwent clonal expansion was not determined. Clonal expansion of both CD4+ and CD8+ blood T cells was observed from baseline to week 6 at doses 0.1 to 3.0 mg/kg. After ivuxolimab, CD8+ T cells had more expanded clones than CD4+ T cells on average. Partial responders in the 0.1-3.0 mg/kg groups had among the lowest normalized peripheral clonal expansion, especially among CD8+ T cells.

Regarding this clone: Its binding antigen is unknown. Base-call qualities are not available, and no considerably larger clone is one nucleotide away.

Counted from cysteine to phenylalanine, this CDR3 has 15 amino acids. The kept DNA is CDR3 alone, 45 bases in frame from the first base. Reading the germline V gene gives CDR1 SGHVS and CDR2 FQNEAQ. V and J are trimmed by 1 base and 4 bases, and the gene matches miss 6 bases of the junction. The trial excluded patients who had a history of autoimmune disease or were on systemic immunosuppression. Peripheral blood for TCR sequencing was collected from all dose cohorts at baseline, on cycle 4 day 1, and on cycle 7 day 1. Samples came from an open-label, multicenter, first-in-human phase I dose-escalation trial of ivuxolimab. The trial enrolled adults with locally advanced or metastatic head and neck squamous cell, hepatocellular, melanoma or renal cell carcinoma. Before TCR sequencing, CD4+ T cells and CD8+ T cells were sorted from peripheral blood as separate populations. Genomic DNA was extracted from sorted cells for sequencing of the TCRbeta CDR3 region. TCRbeta CDR3 regions were sequenced using the immunoSEQ Assay. As stored in TCRdb, this immuneACCESS dataset retains in-frame rearrangements with V and J assigned. A fraction of the clones does not appear; measured against another copy, unresolved V genes explain less than half of the discrepancy, and the remainder lacks a known reason. The sample data list some 17,000 clones, and 83% of these were observed just once. The ten largest make up under 15% of the sample.

Specimen: CD4+ or CD8+ T cells sorted from blood, collected in a trial of the OX40 agonist ivuxolimab. The sequence was collected from an adult with an advanced solid tumor such as melanoma, head and neck, liver or kidney cancer. The chain is made from TRBV7-8 and TRBJ1-2; the junction holds 7 bases that match TRBD1. The nucleotides are TGTGCCAGCAGCTTAGAAGGGGGCGTCGGCTATGGCTACACCTTC. Its coded protein is CASSLEGGVGYGYTF.